A selection of T cell receptor beta chains follows, all from one sample in a study of graft-versus-host responses after intestinal transplantation. Here immunoSEQ multiplex PCR was the method, and the copy in TCRdb shows in-frame clones only, minus some. The sample comprises about 25,000 clones, 80% to 95% of which are singletons, and 0.5% to 0.6% rests with the top ten. This material consisted of PBMCs, taken 18 days after transplant. The receptors derive from a human patient who received an intestinal transplant, so some T cells may come from the graft donor. The CDR3 runs from the conserved cysteine through the conserved F or W. D genes are given only for firm matches. The size field is filled for only some rows; it gives once, few, many or a size class.

cdr3_aa	cdr3_nt	v_call	j_call	d_call	clone_size
CASTLAVQGLNTEAFF	TGCGCCAGCACCCTTGCAGTACAGGGCCTGAACACTGAAGCTTTCTTT	TRBV5-1	TRBJ1-1	NA	NA
CASSPPANSPLHF	TGTGCCAGCTCACCACCGGCTAATTCACCCCTCCACTTT	TRBV18	TRBJ1-6	NA	NA
CASSQDIGYTDTQYF	TGCGCCAGCAGCCAAGATATCGGCTACACAGATACGCAGTATTTT	TRBV4-1	TRBJ2-3	NA	NA
CAISEGGQGPESSGNTIYF	TGTGCCATCAGTGAGGGGGGACAGGGGCCGGAAAGTTCTGGAAACACCATATATTTT	TRBV10-3	TRBJ1-3	TRBD1	few
CASSYGQGANYGYTF	TGTGCCAGCAGTTACGGGCAGGGCGCTAACTATGGCTACACCTTC	TRBV6-5	TRBJ1-2	NA	NA
CASSFLSSAEAFF	TGTGCCAGCAGCTTTTTGTCCTCCGCTGAAGCTTTCTTT	TRBV7-9	TRBJ1-1	NA	NA
CASSLGRGQGYGYTF	TGTGCCAGCAGCTTAGGGAGGGGGCAAGGCTATGGCTACACCTTC	TRBV13	TRBJ1-2	TRBD1	NA
CASSEGTGVGRQFF	TGCGCCAGCAGCGAAGGGACAGGGGTAGGCCGGCAGTTCTTC	TRBV4-1	TRBJ2-1	TRBD1	NA
CASSESNTGELFF	TGTGCCAGCAGCGAAAGTAACACCGGGGAGCTGTTTTTT	TRBV7-9	TRBJ2-2	NA	NA
CASSPRTTLGEQYF	TGTGCCAGCAGCCCCCGGACCACCCTCGGCGAGCAGTACTTC	TRBV9	TRBJ2-7	NA	NA
CASSPRTENYGYTF	TGTGCCAGCAGCCCGAGGACAGAGAACTATGGCTACACCTTC	TRBV5-4	TRBJ1-2	NA	NA
CASSEDSLNTEAFF	TGCGCCAGCAGTGAGGACAGCTTGAACACTGAAGCTTTCTTT	TRBV10-1	TRBJ1-1	NA	NA
CASSVPGQANNEQFF	TGTGCCAGCAGCGTCCCGGGACAGGCAAACAATGAGCAGTTCTTC	TRBV9	TRBJ2-1	TRBD1	NA
CASSLTLTTALNYGYTF	TGTGCCAGCAGTTTAACTCTGACAACCGCTCTTAACTATGGCTACACCTTC	TRBV27	TRBJ1-2	NA	NA
CASSLGQGPVDTIYF	TGTGCCAGCAGCTTGGGGCAGGGCCCCGTAGACACCATATATTTT	TRBV5-4	TRBJ1-3	NA	NA
CASSLGPPGLRGELFF	TGTGCCAGCAGTTTAGGCCCGCCGGGCCTTAGGGGGGAGCTGTTTTTT	TRBV27	TRBJ2-2	NA	NA
CASSPRGAGEQYF	TGTGCCAGCAGCCCCCGCGGGGCAGGCGAGCAGTACTTC	TRBV7-3	TRBJ2-7	NA	NA
CASSRLGGGNTEAFF	TGCGCCAGCAGCCGATTGGGGGGGGGCAACACTGAAGCTTTCTTT	TRBV4-1	TRBJ1-1	NA	NA
CASTFGGGAYGYTF	TGTGCCAGTACCTTCGGAGGGGGAGCCTATGGCTACACCTTC	TRBV19	TRBJ1-2	NA	NA
CATGNGGQYF	TGTGCCACCGGGAACGGAGGGCAGTACTTC	TRBV27	TRBJ2-7	NA	NA
CASRKTGRDTEAFF	TGCGCCAGCAGGAAGACAGGGAGGGACACTGAAGCTTTCTTT	TRBV10-2	TRBJ1-1	TRBD1	NA
CASSSGGYGYTF	TGTGCCAGCAGCTCGGGGGGCTATGGCTACACCTTC	TRBV7-2	TRBJ1-2	NA	NA
CASSLTNVGQGAQPQHF	TGTGCCAGCAGCTTAACAAACGTCGGACAGGGGGCACAGCCCCAGCATTTT	TRBV7-2	TRBJ1-5	TRBD1	NA
CASSWTGNEKLFF	TGCGCCAGCAGCTGGACGGGAAATGAAAAACTGTTTTTT	TRBV5-1	TRBJ1-4	NA	NA
CASSEGSRVNEQFF	TGTGCCAGCAGTGAAGGGAGTAGGGTCAATGAGCAGTTCTTC	TRBV6-1	TRBJ2-1	NA	once
CASSLTGGDESGYTF	TGCGCCAGCAGCCTGACAGGGGGCGACGAATCAGGCTACACCTTC	TRBV4-1	TRBJ1-2	TRBD1	NA
CASSMIQQGEHKRPYRNQPQHF	TGTGCCAGCAGCATGATCCAACAGGGGGAACATAAACGGCCCTATCGCAATCAGCCCCAGCATTTT	TRBV21-1	TRBJ1-5	NA	once
CASGLLLGEQYF	TGTGCTAGTGGTTTGCTCCTCGGCGAGCAGTACTTC	TRBV12-5	TRBJ2-7	NA	NA
CASSLGRVYEQYF	TGTGCCAGCAGTTTGGGCAGGGTCTACGAGCAGTACTTC	TRBV27	TRBJ2-7	NA	NA
CATSRDPTGVNYGYTF	TGTGCCACCAGCAGAGATCCGACAGGGGTCAACTATGGCTACACCTTC	TRBV15	TRBJ1-2	TRBD1	NA
CASREGIDEQYF	TGTGCCAGCCGGGAAGGGATCGACGAGCAGTACTTC	TRBV7-9	TRBJ2-7	NA	NA
CASSLGSPGNTIYF	TGTGCCAGCAGTTTGGGATCCCCTGGAAACACCATATATTTT	TRBV27	TRBJ1-3	NA	few
CATSSGTGDPNYGYTF	TGTGCCACCAGCAGCGGGACAGGGGATCCTAACTATGGCTACACCTTC	TRBV15	TRBJ1-2	TRBD1	NA
CASSSYPGQGGYEQYF	TGTGCCAGCAGCTCCTATCCGGGACAGGGGGGGTACGAGCAGTACTTC	TRBV11-3	TRBJ2-7	TRBD1	NA
CASSPETGNLHF	TGTGCCAGCAGCCCAGAAACAGGCAATTTGCATTTT	TRBV7-9	TRBJ1-5	NA	NA
CASSLSHRAATEAFF	TGTGCCAGCAGTTTATCGCACAGGGCAGCCACTGAAGCTTTCTTT	TRBV27	TRBJ1-1	NA	NA
CASSPTNYNEQFF	TGTGCCAGCAGCCCGACTAATTACAATGAGCAGTTCTTC	TRBV6-4	TRBJ2-1	NA	NA
CASSRNARRIGREQETQYF	TGTGCCAGCAGTAGAAACGCCCGCAGGATCGGGAGGGAACAAGAGACCCAGTACTTC	TRBV27	TRBJ2-5	TRBD2	NA
CAIHDGEMNTEAFF	TGTGCCATCCATGATGGGGAGATGAACACTGAAGCTTTCTTT	TRBV6-1	TRBJ1-1	NA	once
CASSWRGGMDEQFF	TGTGCCAGCAGCTGGCGCGGGGGGATGGATGAGCAGTTCTTC	TRBV7-2	TRBJ2-1	TRBD2	NA
CASSGGGPGETQYF	TGTGCCAGCTCAGGGGGGGGGCCTGGGGAGACCCAGTACTTC	TRBV7-6	TRBJ2-5	NA	NA
CASSLEGTGELFF	TGTGCCAGCAGTTTAGAGGGGACCGGGGAGCTGTTTTTT	TRBV5-6	TRBJ2-2	NA	NA
CASSQDRGSANYGYTF	TGCGCCAGCAGTCAGGACAGGGGCTCCGCTAACTATGGCTACACCTTC	TRBV5-1	TRBJ1-2	TRBD1	NA
CASSDGSPLHF	TGCGCCAGCAGCGACGGTTCACCCCTCCACTTT	TRBV4-1	TRBJ1-6	NA	NA
CASEGWGLHSYEQYF	TGTGCCAGCGAGGGGTGGGGCCTGCACTCCTACGAGCAGTACTTC	TRBV7-9	TRBJ2-7	NA	NA
CASSLRPNTGELFF	TGTGCCAGCAGTTTGAGACCGAACACCGGGGAGCTGTTTTTT	TRBV27	TRBJ2-2	NA	once
CASSPGLGISNQPQHF	TGTGCCAGCAGCCCCGGTTTGGGGATTAGCAATCAGCCCCAGCATTTT	TRBV7-6	TRBJ1-5	NA	NA
CASNSRGQQYF	TGTGCCAGCAATTCACGGGGTCAGCAGTACTTC	TRBV6-5	TRBJ2-7	NA	NA
CSVAGTGGRGYTF	TGCAGCGTGGCGGGGACAGGGGGTCGAGGCTACACCTTC	TRBV29-1	TRBJ1-2	TRBD1	NA
CASIRGYEQYF	TGCGCCAGCATACGGGGCTACGAGCAGTACTTC	TRBV10-2	TRBJ2-7	NA	NA
CASSPLWGDRARQPQHF	TGCGCCAGCAGCCCCTTGTGGGGGGACAGGGCACGGCAGCCCCAGCATTTT	TRBV10-1	TRBJ1-5	TRBD1	NA